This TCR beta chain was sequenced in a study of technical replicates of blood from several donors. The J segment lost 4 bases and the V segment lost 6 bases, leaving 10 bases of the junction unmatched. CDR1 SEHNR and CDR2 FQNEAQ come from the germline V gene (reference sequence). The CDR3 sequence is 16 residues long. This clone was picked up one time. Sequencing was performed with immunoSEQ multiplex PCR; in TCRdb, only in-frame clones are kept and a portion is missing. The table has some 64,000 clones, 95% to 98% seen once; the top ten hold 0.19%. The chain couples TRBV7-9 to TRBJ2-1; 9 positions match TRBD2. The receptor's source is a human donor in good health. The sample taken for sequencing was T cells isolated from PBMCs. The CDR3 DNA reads TGTGCCAGCAGGGGGATAGCGGGAGTGAGGTACAATGAGCAGTTCTTC. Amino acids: CASRGIAGVRYNEQFF. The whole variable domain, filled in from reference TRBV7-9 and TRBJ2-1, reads DTGVSQNPRHKITKRGQNVTFRCDPISEHNRLYWYRQTLGQGPEFLTYFQNEAQLEKSRLLSDRFSAERPKGSFSTLEIQRTEQGDSAMYLCASRGIAGVRYNEQFFGPGTRLTVL.